One T cell receptor beta chain is described in this entry. This clone has a single count. Its antigen is unknown. Nothing much larger sits one base from this clone, and base qualities are not available. The sample originates from a study of T cell changes during pregnancy in multiple sclerosis (dated by TCRdb to the late 2010s). Turning to the overall study: Changes in the T cell repertoire over the course of pregnancy were examined in this study in women with multiple sclerosis.

From cysteine to phenylalanine, the CDR3 is 15 amino acids long. Only the CDR3 DNA is retained, 45 bases long and in frame from the first base. From a lookup of the germline V gene, CDR1 and CDR2 are MNHEY and SVGAGI. Germline trimming amounts to 6 bases on V and 8 bases on J, with 9 as the count of junction bases outside the gene matches. Library construction relied on the immunoSEQ multiplex PCR assay. The table was pulled from immuneACCESS by TCRdb, which kept in-frame rearrangements only. Such tables lose some clones; where checked, under half of the loss comes from unresolved V genes, and the rest has no known cause. A total of 60,000 to 75,000 clones appear in this sample, roughly 94% of them only once. About 1.5% of the sample belongs to the ten largest clones.

This material consisted of peripheral blood, taken after pregnancy. This sequence was found in a female donor with multiple sclerosis, enrolled in a pregnancy study. In this chain, TRBV6-5 is recombined with TRBJ1-4; a stretch of 10 junction bases matches TRBD1. At the DNA level, the sequence is TGTGCCAGCAGCTGGGGGGGACAGGGGATGGAAAAACTGTTTTTT. This is translated as CASSWGGQGMEKLFF.